The text below deals with one T cell receptor beta chain. The CDR3 consists of 17 residues. These data are taken from a study of patients and donors after allogeneic stem cell transplantation. TCRdb processed the RT-PCR reads anew with MiXCR; each CDR3 protein has one entry. The sample lists 900,000 to 1,000,000 distinct CDR3 sequences, roughly 18% occurring once. This sequence joins TRBV21-1 and TRBJ2-7; the D call of TRBD2 is as the table states it, not checked on the DNA. TRBV21-1 is designated a pseudogene. The clonotype originates from a human donor who was either an allogeneic HSCT recipient or a stem cell or donor lymphocyte infusion donor (not recorded which). It is not recorded whose cells these are; they may come from a transplant donor. The sequencing sample was made of blood, either unsorted or a sorted T cell fraction (not recorded which). The CDR3 sequence: CASSLLRTSGPVYEQYF. The CDR3 DNA reads as TGTGCCAGCAGCCTTTTGAGGACTAGCGGGCCAGTCTACGAGCAGTACTTC.